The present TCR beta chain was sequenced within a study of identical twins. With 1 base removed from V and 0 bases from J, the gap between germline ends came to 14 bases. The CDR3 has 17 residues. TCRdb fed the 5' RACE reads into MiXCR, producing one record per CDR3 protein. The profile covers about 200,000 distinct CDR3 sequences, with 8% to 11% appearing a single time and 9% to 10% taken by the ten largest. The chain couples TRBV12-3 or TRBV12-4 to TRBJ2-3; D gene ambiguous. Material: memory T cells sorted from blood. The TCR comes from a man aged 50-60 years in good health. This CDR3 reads CASSLDELSTSTDTQYF. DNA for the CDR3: TGTGCCAGCAGTTTAGATGAACTCTCTACTAGCACAGATACGCAGTATTTT.